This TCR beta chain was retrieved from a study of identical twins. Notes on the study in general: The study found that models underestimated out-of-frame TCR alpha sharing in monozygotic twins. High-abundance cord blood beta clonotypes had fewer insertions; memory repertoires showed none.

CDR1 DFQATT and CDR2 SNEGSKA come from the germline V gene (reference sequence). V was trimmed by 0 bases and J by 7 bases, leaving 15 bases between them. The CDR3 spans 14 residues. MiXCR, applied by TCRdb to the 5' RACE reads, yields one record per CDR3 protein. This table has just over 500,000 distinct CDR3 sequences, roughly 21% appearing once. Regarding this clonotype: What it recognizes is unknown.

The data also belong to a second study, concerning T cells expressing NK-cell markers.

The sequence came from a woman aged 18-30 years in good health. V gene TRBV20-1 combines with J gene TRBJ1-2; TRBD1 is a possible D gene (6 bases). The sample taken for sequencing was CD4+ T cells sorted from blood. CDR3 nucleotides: TGCAGTGCTAGAGACCAAACAGGGACCGGTGGCTACACCTTC. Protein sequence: CSARDQTGTGGYTF.